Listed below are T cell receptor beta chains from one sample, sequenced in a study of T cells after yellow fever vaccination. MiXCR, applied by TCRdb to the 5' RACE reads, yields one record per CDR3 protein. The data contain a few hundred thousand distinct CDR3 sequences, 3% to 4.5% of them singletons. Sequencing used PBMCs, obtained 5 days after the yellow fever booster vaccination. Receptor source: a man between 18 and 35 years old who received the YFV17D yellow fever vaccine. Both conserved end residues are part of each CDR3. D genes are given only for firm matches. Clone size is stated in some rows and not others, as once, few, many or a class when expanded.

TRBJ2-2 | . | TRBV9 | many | CASSVAGSNTGELFF | TGTGCCAGCAGCGTAGCGGGATCGAACACCGGGGAGCTGTTTTTT
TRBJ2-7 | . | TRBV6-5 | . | CASTRPQGDEQYF | TGTGCCAGCACCCGTCCCCAGGGAGACGAGCAGTACTTC
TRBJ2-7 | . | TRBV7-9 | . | CASSPRPGDSYEQYF | TGTGCCAGCAGTCCCCGTCCAGGGGACTCCTACGAGCAGTACTTC
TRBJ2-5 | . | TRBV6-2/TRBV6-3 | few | CASSFLWTTVGETQYF | TGTGCCAGCAGTTTCCTATGGACAACAGTGGGAGAGACCCAGTACTTC
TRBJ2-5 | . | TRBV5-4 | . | CASSQPGQRQETQYF | TGTGCCAGCAGCCAACCGGGACAAAGACAAGAGACCCAGTACTTC
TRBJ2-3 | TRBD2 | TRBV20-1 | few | CSSRRTSGNTDTQYF | TGCAGTTCCCGACGGACTAGCGGTAACACAGATACGCAGTATTTT
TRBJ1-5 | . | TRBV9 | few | CASSVGGGPNQPQHF | TGTGCCAGCAGCGTAGGTGGGGGCCCCAATCAGCCCCAGCATTTT
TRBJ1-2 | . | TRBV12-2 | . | CASRSGQGAGGYTF | TGTGCAAGTCGCTCCGGACAGGGGGCGGGTGGCTACACCTTC
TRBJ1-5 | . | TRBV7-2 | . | CASSLQQAQPQHF | TGTGCCAGCAGCTTACAACAGGCGCAGCCCCAGCATTTT
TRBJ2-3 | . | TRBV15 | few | CATSSGTGIRTADTQYF | TGTGCCACCAGCAGTGGGACGGGTATCAGGACGGCAGATACGCAGTATTTT
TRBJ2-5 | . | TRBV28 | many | CASSENQETQYF | TGTGCCAGCAGTGAGAACCAAGAGACCCAGTACTTC
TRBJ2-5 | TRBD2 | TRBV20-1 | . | CSARAPGLASETQYF | TGCAGTGCTAGAGCGCCGGGACTAGCAAGTGAGACCCAGTACTTC
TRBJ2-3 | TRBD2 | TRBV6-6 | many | CASGSAGEYTQYF | TGTGCCAGCGGTTCAGCGGGGGAGTATACGCAGTATTTT
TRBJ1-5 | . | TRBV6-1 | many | CASRTDRRFAQPQHF | TGTGCCAGCAGGACTGACAGACGATTTGCCCAGCCCCAGCATTTT
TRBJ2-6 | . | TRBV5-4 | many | CASSAGPGANVLTF | TGTGCCAGCAGCGCCGGTCCCGGGGCCAACGTCCTGACTTTC
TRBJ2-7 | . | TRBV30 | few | CAFNREHEQYF | TGTGCCTTTAACAGGGAACACGAGCAGTACTTC
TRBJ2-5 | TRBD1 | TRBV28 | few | CAIGDSDQETQYF | TGTGCCATCGGGGACAGCGACCAAGAGACCCAGTACTTC
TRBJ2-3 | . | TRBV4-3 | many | CASSQVTGEPTDTQYF | TGCGCCAGCAGCCAAGTGACGGGGGAGCCCACAGATACGCAGTATTTT
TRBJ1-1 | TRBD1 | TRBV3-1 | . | CASSPTGANTEAFF | TGTGCCAGCAGCCCAACAGGGGCCAACACTGAAGCTTTCTTT
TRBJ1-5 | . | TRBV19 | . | CASTEGVSNQPQHF | TGTGCCAGTACCGAGGGCGTTAGCAATCAGCCCCAGCATTTT
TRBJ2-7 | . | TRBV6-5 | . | CASSYSGRNYEQYF | TGTGCCAGCAGTTACTCAGGGCGGAACTACGAGCAGTACTTC
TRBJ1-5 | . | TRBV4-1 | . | CASLVGGPNQPQHF | TGCGCCAGCCTTGTCGGGGGGCCCAATCAGCCCCAGCATTTT
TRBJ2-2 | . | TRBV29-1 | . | CSAKGGWTGELFF | TGCAGCGCGAAGGGGGGCTGGACCGGGGAGCTGTTTTTT
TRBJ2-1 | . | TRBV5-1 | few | CASSNQGGGYNEQFF | TGCGCCAGCAGCAACCAGGGGGGGGGCTACAATGAGCAGTTCTTC
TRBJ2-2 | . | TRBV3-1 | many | CASSQGHGYGELFF | TGTGCCAGCAGCCAAGGTCACGGTTACGGGGAGCTGTTTTTT
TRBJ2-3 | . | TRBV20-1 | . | CSAWARVQYF | TGCAGTGCTTGGGCCCGAGTGCAGTATTTT
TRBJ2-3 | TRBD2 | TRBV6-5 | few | CASSYQVASGDTDTQYF | TGTGCCAGCAGTTACCAGGTGGCTAGCGGGGACACAGATACGCAGTATTTT
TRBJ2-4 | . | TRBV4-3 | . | CASSQERSLAKNIQYF | TGCGCCAGCAGCCAAGAGAGATCTCTAGCCAAAAACATTCAGTACTTC
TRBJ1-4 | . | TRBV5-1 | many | CASPPETNEKLFF | TGCGCCAGCCCCCCAGAGACTAATGAAAAACTGTTTTTT
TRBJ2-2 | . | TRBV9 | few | CASSAWMGDTGELFF | TGTGCCAGCAGCGCCTGGATGGGGGACACCGGGGAGCTGTTTTTT
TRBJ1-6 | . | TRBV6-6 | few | CASATHQGVSTGNSPLHF | TGTGCCAGCGCAACCCACCAAGGCGTCTCCACGGGAAATTCACCCCTCCACTTT
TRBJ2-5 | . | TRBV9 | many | CASSEGYSRAETQYF | TGTGCCAGCAGTGAGGGGTACTCGCGGGCAGAGACCCAGTACTTC
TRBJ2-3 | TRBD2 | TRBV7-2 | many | CASSLRMASGGNTDTQYF | TGTGCCAGCAGCTTAAGAATGGCTAGCGGGGGAAACACAGATACGCAGTATTTT
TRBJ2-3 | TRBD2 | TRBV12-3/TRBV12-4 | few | CASSYSLAGGRNTQYF | TGTGCCAGCAGTTATTCGCTAGCGGGGGGGCGGAATACGCAGTATTTT
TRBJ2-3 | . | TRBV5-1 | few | CASSRQGASDTQYF | TGCGCCAGCAGCAGGCAGGGTGCTTCAGATACGCAGTATTTT
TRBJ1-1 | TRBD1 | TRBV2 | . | CAARKGATEAFF | TGTGCCGCAAGAAAGGGGGCCACTGAAGCTTTCTTT
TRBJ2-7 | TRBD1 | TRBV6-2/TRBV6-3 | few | CASSFADREDEQYF | TGTGCCAGCAGTTTTGCGGACAGGGAGGACGAGCAGTACTTC